These 3 T cell receptor beta chains were sequenced from one sample in a study of blood T cells in healthy people across ages. Next came a second PCR, run for about 7 to 12 cycles, which used a sample-barcoded 5' primer along with a J-beta primer mix. TCRdb ran MiXCR on the 5' RACE reads and lists one entry per CDR3 protein. The table has about 1.6 million distinct CDR3 sequences, roughly a third seen once. Sequencing used blood. The receptors were gathered from a woman aged 25 to 39 in good health.

The J gene is TRBJ1-4, the V gene TRBV20-1; D remains unclear. Germline V CDR1 and CDR2: DFQATT, SNEGSKA (reference sequence). The CDR3 length is 14 residues. V dropped 6 bases and J dropped 0 bases, with 11 bases sitting between them. The CDR3 here is CSATGSATNEKLFF. The DNA for the CDR3 is TGCAGTGCCACGGGAAGTGCAACTAATGAAAAACTGTTTTTT.

This chain uses TRBV20-1 with TRBJ1-1; 7 nucleotides align to TRBD1. Germline-derived CDR1 and CDR2 are DFQATT and SNEGSKA (reference sequence). The CDR3 totals 13 residues. The CDR3, as DNA: TGCAGCCCGCAGACAGGGAAGAACACTGAAGCTTTCTTT. This sequence encodes CSPQTGKNTEAFF.

This clonotype was picked up a small number of times. The V call is TRBV10-3, the J call TRBJ2-5, with D tentatively TRBD2 (7 bases). V was clipped by 7 bases and J by 1 base, with 16 bases between them. The germline gives CDR1 ENHRY, CDR2 SYGVKD. The CDR3 contains 15 residues. CDR3 region: CAIKPAGAPQETQYF. Here the CDR3 DNA reads TGTGCCATCAAACCGGCGGGGGCCCCCCAAGAGACCCAGTACTTC.